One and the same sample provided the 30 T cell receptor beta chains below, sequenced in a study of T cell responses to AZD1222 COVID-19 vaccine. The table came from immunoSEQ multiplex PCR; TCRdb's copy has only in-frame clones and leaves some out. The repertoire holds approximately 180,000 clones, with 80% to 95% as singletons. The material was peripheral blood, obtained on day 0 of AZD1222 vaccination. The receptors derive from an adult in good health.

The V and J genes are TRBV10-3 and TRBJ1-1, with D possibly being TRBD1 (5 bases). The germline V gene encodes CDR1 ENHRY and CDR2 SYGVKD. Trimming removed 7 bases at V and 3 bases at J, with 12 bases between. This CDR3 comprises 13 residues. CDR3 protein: CAITFGAYTEAFF. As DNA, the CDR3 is TGTGCCATCACCTTTGGGGCGTACACTGAAGCTTTCTTT.

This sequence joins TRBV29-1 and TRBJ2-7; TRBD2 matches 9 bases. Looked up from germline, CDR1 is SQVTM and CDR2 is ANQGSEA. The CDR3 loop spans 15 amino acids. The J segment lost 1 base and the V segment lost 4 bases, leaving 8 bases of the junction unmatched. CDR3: CSVAGRLADSYEQYF. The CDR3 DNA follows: TGCAGCGTTGCGGGAAGACTAGCGGATTCCTACGAGCAGTACTTC.

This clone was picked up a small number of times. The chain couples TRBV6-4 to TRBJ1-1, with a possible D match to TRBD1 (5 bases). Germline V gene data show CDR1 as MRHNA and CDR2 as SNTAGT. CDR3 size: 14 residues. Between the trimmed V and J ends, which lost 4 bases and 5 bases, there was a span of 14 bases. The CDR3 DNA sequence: TGTGCCAGCAGTGTCCTCGCAGGGAATACTGAAGCTTTCTTT. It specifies CASSVLAGNTEAFF.

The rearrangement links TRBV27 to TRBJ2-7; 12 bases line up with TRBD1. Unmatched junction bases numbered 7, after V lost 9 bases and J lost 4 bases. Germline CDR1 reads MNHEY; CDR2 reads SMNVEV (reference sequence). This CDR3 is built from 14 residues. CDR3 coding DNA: TGTGCCAGAACTCTGGGACAGGGGGCTTACGAGCAGTACTTC. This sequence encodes CARTLGQGAYEQYF.

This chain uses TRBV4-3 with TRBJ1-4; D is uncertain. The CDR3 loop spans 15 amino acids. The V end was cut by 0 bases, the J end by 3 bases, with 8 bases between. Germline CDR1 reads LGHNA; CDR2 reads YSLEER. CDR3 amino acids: CASSQDRASNEKLFF. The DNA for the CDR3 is TGCGCCAGCAGCCAAGACCGCGCTTCTAATGAAAAACTGTTTTTT.

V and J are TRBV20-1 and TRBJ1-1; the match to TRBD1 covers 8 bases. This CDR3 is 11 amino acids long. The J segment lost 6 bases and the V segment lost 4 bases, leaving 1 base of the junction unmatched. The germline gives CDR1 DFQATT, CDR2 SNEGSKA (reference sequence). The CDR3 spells CSATDRAEAFF. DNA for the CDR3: TGCAGTGCTACGGACAGGGCTGAAGCTTTCTTT.

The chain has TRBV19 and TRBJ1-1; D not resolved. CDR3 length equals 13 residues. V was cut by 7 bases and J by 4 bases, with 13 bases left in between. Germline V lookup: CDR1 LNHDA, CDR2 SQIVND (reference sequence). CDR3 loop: CASKIGVVTEAFF. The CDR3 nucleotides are TGTGCCAGTAAGATCGGGGTGGTCACTGAAGCTTTCTTT.

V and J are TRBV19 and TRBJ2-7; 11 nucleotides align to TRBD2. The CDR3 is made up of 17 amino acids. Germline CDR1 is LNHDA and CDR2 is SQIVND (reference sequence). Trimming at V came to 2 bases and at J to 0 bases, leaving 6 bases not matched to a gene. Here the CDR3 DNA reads TGTGCCAGTAGTATATGGAAAACTAGCGGGAGCTCCTACGAGCAGTACTTC. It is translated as CASSIWKTSGSSYEQYF.

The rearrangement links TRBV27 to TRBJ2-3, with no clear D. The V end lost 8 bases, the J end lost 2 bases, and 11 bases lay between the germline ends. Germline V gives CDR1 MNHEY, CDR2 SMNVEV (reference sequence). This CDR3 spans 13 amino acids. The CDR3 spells CASAPVSTDTQYF. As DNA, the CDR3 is TGTGCCAGCGCCCCAGTTTCCACAGATACGCAGTATTTT.

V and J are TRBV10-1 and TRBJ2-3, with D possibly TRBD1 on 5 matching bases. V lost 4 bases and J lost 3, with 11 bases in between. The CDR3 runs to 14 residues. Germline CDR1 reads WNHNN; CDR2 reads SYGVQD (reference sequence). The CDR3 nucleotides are TGCGCCAGCAGTGGGGGCAGGATAACAGATACGCAGTATTTT. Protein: CASSGGRITDTQYF.

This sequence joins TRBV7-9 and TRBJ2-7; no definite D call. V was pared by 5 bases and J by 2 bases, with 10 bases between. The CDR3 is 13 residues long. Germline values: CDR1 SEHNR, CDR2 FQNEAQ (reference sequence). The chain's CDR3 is CASSQAVTYEQYF. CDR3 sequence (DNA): TGTGCCAGCAGCCAAGCAGTGACCTACGAGCAGTACTTC. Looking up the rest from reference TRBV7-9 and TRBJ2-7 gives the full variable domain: DTGVSQNPRHKITKRGQNVTFRCDPISEHNRLYWYRQTLGQGPEFLTYFQNEAQLEKSRLLSDRFSAERPKGSFSTLEIQRTEQGDSAMYLCASSQAVTYEQYFGPGTRLTVT.

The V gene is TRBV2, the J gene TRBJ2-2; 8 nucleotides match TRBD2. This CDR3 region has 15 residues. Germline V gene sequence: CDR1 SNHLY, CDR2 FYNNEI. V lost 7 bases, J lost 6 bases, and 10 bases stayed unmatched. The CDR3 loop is CASTQIRGGPGELFF. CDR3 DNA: TGTGCCAGCACTCAAATTCGGGGGGGTCCCGGGGAGCTGTTTTTT.

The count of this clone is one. Here the CDR3 DNA reads TGTGCCAGCAGCGACACGGACAGCAATCAGCCCCAGCATTTT. Amino acids: CASSDTDSNQPQHF. This chain uses TRBV9 with TRBJ1-5, with D unresolved. Trimming stripped 3 bases from V and 1 base from J, with 8 bases between. The length of the CDR3 is 14 residues. Germline V gene sequence: CDR1 SGDLS, CDR2 YYNGEE.

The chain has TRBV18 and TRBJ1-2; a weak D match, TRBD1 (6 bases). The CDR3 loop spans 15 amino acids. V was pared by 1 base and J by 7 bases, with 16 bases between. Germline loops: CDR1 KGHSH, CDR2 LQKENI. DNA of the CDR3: TGTGCCAGCTCACCACAGACTGGCAGGGGCTTTGGCTACACCTTC. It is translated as CASSPQTGRGFGYTF.

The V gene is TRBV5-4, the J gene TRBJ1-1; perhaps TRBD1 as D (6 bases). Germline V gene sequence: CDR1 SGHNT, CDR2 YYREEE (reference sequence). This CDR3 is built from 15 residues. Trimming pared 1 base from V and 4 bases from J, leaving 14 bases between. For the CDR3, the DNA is TGTGCCAGCAGCTTGTTGGGGGGGGCGGGCACTGAAGCTTTCTTT. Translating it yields CASSLLGGAGTEAFF. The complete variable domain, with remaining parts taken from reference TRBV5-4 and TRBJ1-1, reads ETGVTQSPTHLIKTRGQQVTLRCSSQSGHNTVSWYQQALGQGPQFIFQYYREEENGRGNFPPRFSGLQFPNYSSELNVNALELDDSALYLCASSLLGGAGTEAFFGQGTRLTVV.

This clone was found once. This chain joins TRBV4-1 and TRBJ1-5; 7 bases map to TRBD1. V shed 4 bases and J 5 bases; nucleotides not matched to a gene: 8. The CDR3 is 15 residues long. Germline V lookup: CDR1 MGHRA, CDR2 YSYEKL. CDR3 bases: TGCGCCAGCAGCCTAGACAGGGCGGGGGATCAGCCCCAGCATTTT. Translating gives CASSLDRAGDQPQHF.

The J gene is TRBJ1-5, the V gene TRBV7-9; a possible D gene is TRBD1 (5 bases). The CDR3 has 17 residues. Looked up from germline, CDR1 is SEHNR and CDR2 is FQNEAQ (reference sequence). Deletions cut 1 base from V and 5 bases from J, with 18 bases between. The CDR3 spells CASSLGGAKGDYQPQHF. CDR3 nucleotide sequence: TGTGCCAGCAGCTTAGGAGGGGCAAAGGGAGATTATCAGCCCCAGCATTTT.

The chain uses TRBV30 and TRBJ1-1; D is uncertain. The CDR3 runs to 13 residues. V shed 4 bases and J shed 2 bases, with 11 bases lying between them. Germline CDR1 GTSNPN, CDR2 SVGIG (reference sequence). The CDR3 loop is CAWTRLTNTEAFF. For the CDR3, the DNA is TGTGCCTGGACTCGACTCACTAACACTGAAGCTTTCTTT.

CDR3 protein: CASSEGTLNTEAFF. CDR3 sequence (DNA): TGTGCCAGCAGTGAAGGGACCTTGAACACTGAAGCTTTCTTT. The chain employs TRBV6-1 and TRBJ1-1; unclear D gene. The V gene lost 1 base and the J gene lost 0 bases, with 6 bases spanning the gap. Per germline, CDR1 MNHNS and CDR2 SASEGT. The CDR3 runs to 14 residues.

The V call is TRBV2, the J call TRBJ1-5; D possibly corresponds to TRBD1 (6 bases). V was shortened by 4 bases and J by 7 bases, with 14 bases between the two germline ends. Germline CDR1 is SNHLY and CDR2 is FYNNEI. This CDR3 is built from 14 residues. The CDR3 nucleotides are TGTGCCAGCAGTGGGCAGGGGAAACAACAGCCCCAGCATTTT. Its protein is CASSGQGKQQPQHF.

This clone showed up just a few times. Written as DNA, the CDR3 is TGTGCCAGCAGCCATTTCAGGGATGGAGATACGCAGTATTTT. As protein: CASSHFRDGDTQYF. The chain is built from TRBV5-8 and TRBJ2-3; maybe TRBD1 (5 bases). Between the trimmed V and J ends, which lost 4 bases and 5 bases, there was a span of 14 bases. This CDR3 is built from 14 residues. In germline, CDR1 is SGHTS, CDR2 YDEGEE.

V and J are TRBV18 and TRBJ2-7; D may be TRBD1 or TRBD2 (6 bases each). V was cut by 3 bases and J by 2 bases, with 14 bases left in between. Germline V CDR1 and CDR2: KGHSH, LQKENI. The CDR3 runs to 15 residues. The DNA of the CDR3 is TGTGCCAGCTCACCTAGGGGGGAGGCCACCTACGAGCAGTACTTC. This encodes CASSPRGEATYEQYF.

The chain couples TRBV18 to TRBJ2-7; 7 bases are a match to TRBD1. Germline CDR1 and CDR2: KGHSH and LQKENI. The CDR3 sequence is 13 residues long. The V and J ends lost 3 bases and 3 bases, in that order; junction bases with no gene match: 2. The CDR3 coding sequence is TGTGCCAGCTCACCCAGGGACAGCTACGAGCAGTACTTC. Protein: CASSPRDSYEQYF.

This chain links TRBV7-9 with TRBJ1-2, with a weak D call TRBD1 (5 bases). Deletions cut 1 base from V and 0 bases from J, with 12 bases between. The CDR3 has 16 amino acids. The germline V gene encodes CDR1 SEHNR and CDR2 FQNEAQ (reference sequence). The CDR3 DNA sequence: TGTGCCAGCAGCTTAGTAAGGGGACCTTCTAACTATGGCTACACCTTC. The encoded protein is CASSLVRGPSNYGYTF.

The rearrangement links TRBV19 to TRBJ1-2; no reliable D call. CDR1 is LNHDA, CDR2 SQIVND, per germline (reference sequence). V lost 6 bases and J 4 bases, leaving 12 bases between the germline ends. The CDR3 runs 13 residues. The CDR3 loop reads CASSDRNSYGYTF. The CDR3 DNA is TGTGCCAGTAGCGACCGAAACTCCTATGGCTACACCTTC. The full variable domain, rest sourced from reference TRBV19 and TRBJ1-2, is DGGITQSPKYLFRKEGQNVTLSCEQNLNHDAMYWYRQDPGQGLRLIYYSQIVNDFQKGDIAEGYSVSREKKESFPLTVTSAQKNPTAFYLCASSDRNSYGYTFGSGTRLTVV.

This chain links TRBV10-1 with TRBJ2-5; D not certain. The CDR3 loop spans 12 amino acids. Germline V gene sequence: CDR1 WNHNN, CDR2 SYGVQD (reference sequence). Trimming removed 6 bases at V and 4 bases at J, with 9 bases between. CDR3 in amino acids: CASRDTRETQYF. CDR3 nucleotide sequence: TGCGCCAGCAGAGATACCCGAGAGACCCAGTACTTC.

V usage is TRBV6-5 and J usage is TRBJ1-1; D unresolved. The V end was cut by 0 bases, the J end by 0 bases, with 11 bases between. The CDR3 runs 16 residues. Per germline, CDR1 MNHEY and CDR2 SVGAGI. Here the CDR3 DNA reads TGTGCCAGCAGTTACTCACTCCTAGCGGTGAACACTGAAGCTTTCTTT. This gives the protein CASSYSLLAVNTEAFF.

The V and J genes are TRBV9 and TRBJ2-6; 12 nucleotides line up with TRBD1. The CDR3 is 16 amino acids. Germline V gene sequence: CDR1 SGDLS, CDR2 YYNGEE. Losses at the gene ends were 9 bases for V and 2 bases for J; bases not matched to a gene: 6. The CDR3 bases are TGTGCCAACCGGGACAGGGGGCCACCTGGGGCCAACGTCCTGACTTTC. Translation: CANRDRGPPGANVLTF.

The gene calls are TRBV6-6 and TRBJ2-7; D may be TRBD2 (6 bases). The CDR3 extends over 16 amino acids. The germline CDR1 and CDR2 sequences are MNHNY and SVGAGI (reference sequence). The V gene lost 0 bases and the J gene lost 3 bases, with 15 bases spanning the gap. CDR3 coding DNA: TGTGCCAGCAGTTACTCGATTGCTGGAGGGGTCTACGAGCAGTACTTC. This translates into CASSYSIAGGVYEQYF.

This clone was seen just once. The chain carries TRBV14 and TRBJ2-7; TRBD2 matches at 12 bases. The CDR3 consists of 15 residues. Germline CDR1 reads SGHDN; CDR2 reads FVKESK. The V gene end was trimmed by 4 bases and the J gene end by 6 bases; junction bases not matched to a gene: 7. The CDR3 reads CASSLVRTSGTEQYF. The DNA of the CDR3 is TGTGCCAGCAGCCTCGTTAGGACTAGCGGGACCGAGCAGTACTTC.